This TCR beta chain was identified during a study of type 1 regulatory T cells (dated by TCRdb to about 2021). Turning to the overall study: An in vitro protocol by which a Tr1-enriched, alloantigen-specific CD4 T cell product named T-allo10 was generated was characterized in the study. T-allo10 was under clinical evaluation in patients with hematological malignancies receiving allogeneic hematopoietic stem cell transplantation.

Reads for this sample came from an Illumina MiSeq. In TCRdb, the public reads were trimmed at Q25 with fastp and aligned with MiXCR, with productive beta chains retained. Every distinct CDR3 protein forms one entry, paired with its most common genes and DNA. Recorded for this sample are some 6,000 distinct CDR3 sequences; around a quarter of them occurred a single time. The top ten clonotypes cover roughly 7.7% of the sample. Donor-derived T-allo10 cells were described as specific for host alloantigens, anergic, and capable of alloantigen-specific suppression. This clonotype was seen a few times. Its binding antigen is unknown. The input lacks base qualities; no much larger clone sits a single base away. The germline V and J ends show losses of 3 bases and 4 bases respectively, and no gene match explains 0 bases of the junction. Sequences KGHDR (CDR1) and SFDVKD (CDR2) are obtained from the germline V gene. The CDR3 goes from the cysteine to the phenylalanine over 13 residues. The sequence is cut down to CDR3 DNA, 39 bases in frame from base 1.

The sequence is built from TRBV24-1 and TRBJ2-3, with 7 bases aligning to TRBD2. The specimen sequenced was cultured T cells, either the whole culture or a sorted T cell fraction (not recorded which). Interpreted using the paper, the cell subset or site label stands for: Tr1-enriched cell product generated in vitro against host alloantigens. The source is a human donor in good health. The bases read TGTGCCACCAGTGATCGGGGGGCAGATACGCAGTATTTT. Translated, this gives CATSDRGADTQYF.